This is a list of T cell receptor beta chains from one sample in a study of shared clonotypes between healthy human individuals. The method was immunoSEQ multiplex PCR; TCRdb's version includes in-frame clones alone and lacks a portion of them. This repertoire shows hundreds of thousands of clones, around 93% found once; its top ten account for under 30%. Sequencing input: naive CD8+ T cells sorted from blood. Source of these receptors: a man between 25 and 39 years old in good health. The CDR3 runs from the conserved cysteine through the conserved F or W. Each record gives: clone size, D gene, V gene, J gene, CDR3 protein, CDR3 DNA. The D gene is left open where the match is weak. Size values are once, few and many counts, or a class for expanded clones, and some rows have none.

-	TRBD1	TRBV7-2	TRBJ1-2	CASSLETGTLYGYTF	TGTGCCAGCAGCTTAGAGACAGGGACCCTCTATGGCTACACCTTC
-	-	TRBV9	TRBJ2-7	CASSVDGHPYEQYF	TGTGCCAGCAGCGTAGATGGACACCCCTACGAGCAGTACTTC
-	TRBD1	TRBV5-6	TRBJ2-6	CASSPATGGASGANVLTF	TGTGCCAGCAGCCCGGCGACAGGGGGCGCCTCTGGGGCCAACGTCCTGACTTTC
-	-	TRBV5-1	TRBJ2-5	CASSLQKSSAQETQYF	TGCGCCAGCAGCTTACAAAAAAGCTCGGCACAAGAGACCCAGTACTTC
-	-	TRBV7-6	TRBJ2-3	CASSPPGLPDEYF	TGTGCCAGCAGCCCACCCGGACTACCCGATGAGTATTTT
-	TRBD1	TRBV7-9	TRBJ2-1	CASSSWTGEDNEQFF	TGTGCCAGCAGCTCCTGGACAGGGGAAGACAATGAGCAGTTCTTC
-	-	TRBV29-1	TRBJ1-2	CSDGGRTNRHYGYTF	TGCAGCGATGGGGGCCGCACAAACCGGCACTATGGCTACACCTTC
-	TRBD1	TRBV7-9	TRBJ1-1	CASSLRPGQGIGNTEAFF	TGTGCCAGCAGCCTAAGACCGGGACAGGGTATTGGGAACACTGAAGCTTTCTTT
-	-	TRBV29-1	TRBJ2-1	CSVVAHTSYSYNEQFF	TGCAGCGTTGTGGCGCACACTAGTTACTCCTACAATGAGCAGTTCTTC
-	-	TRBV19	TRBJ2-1	CASSIHDINEQFF	TGTGCCAGTAGTATTCACGATATCAATGAGCAGTTCTTC
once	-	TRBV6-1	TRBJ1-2	CASSDYWGANYGYTF	TGTGCCAGCAGTGATTACTGGGGAGCTAACTATGGCTACACCTTC
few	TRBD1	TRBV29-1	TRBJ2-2	CSVEADRGGELFF	TGCAGCGTTGAAGCGGACAGGGGCGGGGAGCTGTTTTTT
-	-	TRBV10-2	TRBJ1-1	CASSPGNLNTEAFF	TGCGCCAGCAGTCCGGGAAATCTGAACACTGAAGCTTTCTTT
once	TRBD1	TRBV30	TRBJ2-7	CAWSADRVSYEQYF	TGTGCCTGGAGCGCCGACAGGGTTTCGTACGAGCAGTACTTC
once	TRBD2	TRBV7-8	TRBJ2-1	CASSLDQAGELVNEQFF	TGTGCCAGCAGCTTAGATCAGGCGGGAGAATTAGTGAATGAGCAGTTCTTC
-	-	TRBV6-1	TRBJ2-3	CASSELGADTQYF	TGTGCCAGCAGTGAACTGGGGGCAGATACGCAGTATTTT
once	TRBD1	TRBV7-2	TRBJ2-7	CASSSTGDSYEQYF	TGTGCCAGCAGCTCAACAGGGGATTCCTACGAGCAGTACTTC
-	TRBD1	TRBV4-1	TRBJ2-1	CASSQLTGGNEQFF	TGCGCCAGCAGCCAGTTGACAGGGGGGAATGAGCAGTTCTTC
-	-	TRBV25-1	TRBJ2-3	CASKPHTDTQYF	TGTGCCAGCAAGCCCCACACAGATACGCAGTATTTT
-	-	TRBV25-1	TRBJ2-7	CASSESLQGEQYF	TGTGCCAGCAGTGAATCTCTCCAGGGAGAGCAGTACTTC
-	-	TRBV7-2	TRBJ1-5	CASRNQQGQGNQPQHF	TGTGCCAGCAGAAACCAACAGGGCCAGGGCAATCAGCCCCAGCATTTT
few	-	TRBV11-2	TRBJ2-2	CASSFGTGELFF	TGTGCCAGCAGCTTTGGCACCGGGGAGCTGTTTTTT
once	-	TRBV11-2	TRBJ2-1	CASSLELLGAEQFF	TGTGCCAGCAGCTTAGAGCTTTTGGGCGCAGAGCAGTTCTTC
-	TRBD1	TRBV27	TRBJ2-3	CASRGPGTVGPDTQYF	TGTGCCAGCAGGGGCCCCGGGACAGTTGGCCCAGATACGCAGTATTTT
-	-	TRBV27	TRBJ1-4	CAAGQWNEKLFF	TGCGCCGCCGGACAGTGGAATGAAAAACTGTTTTTT
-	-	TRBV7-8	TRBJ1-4	CASSLDRSLGEKLFF	TGTGCCAGCAGCTTAGACAGGTCCCTTGGTGAAAAACTGTTTTTT
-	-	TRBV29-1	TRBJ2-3	CSAPGHSTDTQYF	TGCAGCGCACCGGGACACAGCACAGATACGCAGTATTTT
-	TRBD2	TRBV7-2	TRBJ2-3	CASTLSGYSDTQYF	TGTGCCAGCACCCTTAGCGGGTATTCAGATACGCAGTATTTT
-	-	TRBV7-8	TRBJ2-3	CASRSLTDTQYF	TGTGCCAGCAGATCCCTCACAGATACGCAGTATTTT
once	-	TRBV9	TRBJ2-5	CASSVRWYQETQYF	TGTGCCAGCAGCGTAAGATGGTACCAAGAGACCCAGTACTTC
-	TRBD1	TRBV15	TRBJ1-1	CATSRDQRTGWTEAFF	TGTGCCACCAGCAGAGACCAACGGACAGGCTGGACTGAAGCTTTCTTT
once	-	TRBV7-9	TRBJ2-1	CASSLLAQPDEQFF	TGTGCCAGCAGCTTGCTCGCTCAGCCCGATGAGCAGTTCTTC
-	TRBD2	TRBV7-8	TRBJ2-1	CASSFLLAGLGNEQFF	TGTGCCAGCAGCTTCCTCCTAGCGGGTCTAGGTAATGAGCAGTTCTTC
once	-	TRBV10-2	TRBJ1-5	CASNPPSNQPQHF	TGCGCCAGCAACCCTCCGAGCAATCAGCCCCAGCATTTT
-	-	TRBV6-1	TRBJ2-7	CASSEGLEHSSYEQYF	TGTGCCAGCAGTGAAGGTCTCGAGCACAGCTCCTACGAGCAGTACTTC
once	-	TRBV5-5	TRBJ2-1	CASSPDRPPVDEQFF	TGTGCCAGCAGCCCAGACAGACCCCCTGTGGATGAGCAGTTCTTC
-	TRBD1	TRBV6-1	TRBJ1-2	CASSEFTGGAYGYTF	TGTGCCAGCAGTGAATTTACAGGGGGCGCTTATGGCTACACCTTC
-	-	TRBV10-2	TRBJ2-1	CASSRKGGEQFF	TGCGCCAGCTCGAGAAAGGGAGGTGAGCAGTTCTTC
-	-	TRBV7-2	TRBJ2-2	CASSPRGLNTGELFF	TGTGCCAGCAGCCCGCGGGGACTGAACACCGGGGAGCTGTTTTTT
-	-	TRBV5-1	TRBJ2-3	CASSSPFHDGGGFTDTQYF	TGCGCCAGCAGCTCCCCGTTCCACGATGGGGGAGGCTTCACAGATACGCAGTATTTT
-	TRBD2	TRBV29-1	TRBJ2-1	CSVEGPASGDYNEQFF	TGCAGCGTTGAAGGGCCTGCTAGCGGAGATTACAATGAGCAGTTCTTC
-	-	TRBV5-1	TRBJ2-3	CASSQGSGLGRTDTQYF	TGCGCCAGCAGCCAGGGGTCGGGCTTGGGAAGGACAGATACGCAGTATTTT
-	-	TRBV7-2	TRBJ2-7	CASSLSDTDYEQYF	TGTGCCAGCAGCTTATCGGACACCGACTACGAGCAGTACTTC
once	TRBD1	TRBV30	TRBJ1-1	CAWAWTGNTEAFF	TGTGCCTGGGCCTGGACAGGGAACACTGAAGCTTTCTTT
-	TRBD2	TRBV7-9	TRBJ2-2	CASSGWPSGIMGGELFF	TGTGCCAGCAGCGGATGGCCTAGCGGGATTATGGGCGGGGAGCTGTTTTTT
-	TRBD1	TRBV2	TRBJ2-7	CASRGQLYEQYF	TGTGCCAGCAGGGGACAGCTCTACGAGCAGTACTTC
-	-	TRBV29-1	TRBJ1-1	CSAGLVDTEAFF	TGCAGCGCCGGACTCGTGGACACTGAAGCTTTCTTT
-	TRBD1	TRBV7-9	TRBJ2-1	CASSFWGTGSYNEQFF	TGTGCCAGCAGCTTTTGGGGGACAGGGTCTTACAATGAGCAGTTCTTC
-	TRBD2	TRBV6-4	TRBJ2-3	CASSGTSESDTQYF	TGTGCCAGCAGTGGGACTAGCGAGTCAGATACGCAGTATTTT
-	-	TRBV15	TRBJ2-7	CATSRGTITYEQYF	TGTGCCACCAGCAGAGGGACTATCACCTACGAGCAGTACTTC
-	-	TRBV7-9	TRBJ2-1	CASSPSGTHRKNEQFF	TGTGCCAGCAGCCCCTCCGGGACCCACAGAAAAAATGAGCAGTTCTTC
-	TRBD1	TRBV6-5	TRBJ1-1	CASSPGQGSEAFF	TGTGCCAGCAGCCCGGGACAGGGGTCTGAAGCTTTCTTT
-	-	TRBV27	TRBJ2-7	CASSLWQGRSYEQYF	TGTGCCAGCAGTTTATGGCAGGGGCGCTCCTACGAGCAGTACTTC
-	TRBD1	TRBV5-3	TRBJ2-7	CARSLGQGLYEQYF	TGTGCCAGAAGCCTTGGACAGGGCCTCTACGAGCAGTACTTC
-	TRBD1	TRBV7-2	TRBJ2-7	CASIRAERGLYEQYF	TGTGCCAGCATTAGGGCGGAGAGGGGGCTTTACGAGCAGTACTTC